Below, 11 T cell receptor beta chains from the same sample are listed, as sequenced in a study of blood T cell repertoires in COVID-19 (TCRdb year 2020). The library was made by the immunoSEQ multiplex PCR assay. The table comes from immuneACCESS by way of TCRdb, which keeps in-frame sequences with V and J called. Part of the clones is missing from these tables; in studies checked, under half for an unresolved V gene and the rest for unknown reasons. For this sample there are over 50,000 clones; 70% to 90% appear just once. The ten largest clones represent roughly 15% of the sample. Sequenced: peripheral blood. The receptors come from a human donor in a cohort sampled during active COVID-19.

About this clone: At one of its ends the junction is not consistent with the germline gene, which may arise from a read error. The rearrangement uses TRBV4-2 and TRBJ1-6; no clear D gene. Germline lookup yields CDR1 LGHNA and CDR2 YNFKEQ. The CDR3 contains 15 residues. Written as DNA, the CDR3 is TGTGCCAGCAGCCAGCGGGCCTCCGATAATTCACCCCTCCACTTT. Protein product: CASSQRASDNSPLHF.

For the CDR3, the DNA is TGTGCCATCAGTGAGAGGGGAACAGGGGGCGAGAGCTACGAGCAGTACTTC. This gives the protein CAISERGTGGESYEQYF. This chain uses TRBV10-3 with TRBJ2-7, with 9 bases matching TRBD1. The germline V gene encodes CDR1 ENHRY and CDR2 SYGVKD. CDR3 size: 17 residues. With V trimmed by 2 bases and J by 3 bases, 11 bases remained unmatched.

Remarks on this clone: Other DNA sequences of this sample code for an identical CDR3. In nucleotides, the CDR3 is TGTGCCATCAGTGAGCCTGACAGAAACACCGGGGAGCTGTTTTTT. Protein: CAISEPDRNTGELFF. The rearrangement joins TRBV10-3 to TRBJ2-2, with D possibly being TRBD1 (5 bases). The CDR3 has 15 residues. Germline CDR1 is ENHRY and CDR2 is SYGVKD. The V and J ends lost 2 bases and 2 bases respectively, with 9 bases between them.

This clone was seen only a few times. V is TRBV27 and J is TRBJ2-3; 9 bases match TRBD1. The CDR3 is 13 amino acids. Germline CDR1 reads MNHEY; CDR2 reads SMNVEV (reference sequence). V lost 10 bases and J lost 4; bases outside the gene matches: 6. CDR3 region: CAIGTGIPDTQYF. As DNA, the CDR3 is TGTGCCATCGGGACAGGGATCCCAGATACGCAGTATTTT.

The rearrangement joins TRBV14 to TRBJ2-3; a weak D match, TRBD1 (6 bases). Trimming shortened V by 3 bases and J by 4 bases, and 11 bases separated the two germline ends. Germline CDR1 and CDR2: SGHDN and FVKESK. CDR3 length: 14 amino acids. This CDR3 is CASSQAQGADTQYF. The CDR3 DNA follows: TGTGCCAGCAGCCAGGCACAGGGCGCAGATACGCAGTATTTT.

The chain couples TRBV28 to TRBJ2-7; maybe TRBD1 (6 bases). This CDR3 contains 14 residues. V was clipped by 5 bases and J by 5 bases, with 16 bases between them. Germline V gives CDR1 MDHEN, CDR2 SYDVKM. DNA for the CDR3: TGTGCCAGCAGTCCCGGGACATTGGGGAACGAGCAGTACTTC. Protein: CASSPGTLGNEQYF.

The V call is TRBV10-1, the J call TRBJ2-7; tentative D call: TRBD2 (5 bases). The CDR3 is 12 amino acids. Germline CDR1 is WNHNN and CDR2 is SYGVQD (reference sequence). Trimming took 6 bases from V and 6 from J, leaving 12 bases between them. The CDR3 spells CASSSGRGEQYF. CDR3 nucleotide sequence: TGCGCCAGCAGCTCTGGACGGGGCGAGCAGTACTTC.

The rearrangement uses TRBV7-2 and TRBJ2-1; 14 nucleotides align to TRBD2. After removal of 1 base from V and 12 bases from J, the junction contained 5 bases not matched to a gene. Germline values: CDR1 SGHTA, CDR2 FQGNSA. The CDR3 is 15 residues long. CDR3 loop: CASSLEGLAGVVQFF. CDR3 coding DNA: TGTGCCAGCAGCTTAGAGGGACTAGCGGGAGTCGTGCAGTTCTTC.

The chain has TRBV18 and TRBJ1-4, with 9 bases lining up with TRBD1. The germline V gene encodes CDR1 KGHSH and CDR2 LQKENI. There are 14 residues in the CDR3. Trimming cost V 6 bases and J 5 bases; bases outside gene matches: 4. The CDR3 loop reads CASSQDRGNEKLFF. CDR3 DNA: TGTGCCAGCTCCCAAGACAGGGGGAATGAAAAACTGTTTTTT.

The chain carries TRBV7-9 and TRBJ2-7, with 9 nucleotides matching TRBD1. Germline V gives CDR1 SEHNR, CDR2 FQNEAQ (reference sequence). There are 14 residues in the CDR3. Germline trimming cut 5 bases from V and 5 bases from J; bases unmatched to any gene: 7. CDR3 in amino acids: CASSHRTGDHEQYF. CDR3 bases: TGTGCCAGCAGCCATAGGACAGGGGACCACGAGCAGTACTTC.

The genes are TRBV5-1 and TRBJ2-3, with D uncertain. Germline CDR1 and CDR2: SGHRS and YFSETQ. The CDR3 consists of 15 residues. Trimming left V 7 bases short and J 2 bases short, with 17 bases between. For the CDR3, the DNA is TGCGCCAGCCGGAGCACCTACCCTAACACAGATACGCAGTATTTT. Translating it yields CASRSTYPNTDTQYF.